Listed below are T cell receptor beta chains from one sample, sequenced in a study of identical twins. MiXCR was run by TCRdb on the 5' RACE reads, yielding one entry per CDR3 protein. This sample has a few hundred thousand distinct CDR3 sequences, with 20% to 30% found just once. These records were also assigned to another study, of T cells expressing NK-cell markers.

Sequencing used CD4+ T cells sorted from blood. Every receptor here comes from a young woman in good health. CDR3s include the opening cysteine and the closing phenylalanine or tryptophan. A D gene is named only where the DNA matches it firmly. Size tells how often a clone was seen (once, few, many) or the class of an expanded clone, and some rows leave it out.

>-|TRBJ2-3|many|TRBV7-2
CASSLDPGTDTQYF
TGTGCCAGCAGCTTAGATCCCGGCACAGATACGCAGTATTTT
>-|TRBJ1-1|-|TRBV12-3/TRBV12-4
CASTPGELVAAFF
TGTGCCAGCACTCCAGGGGAGTTAGTGGCAGCTTTCTTT
>-|TRBJ2-4|-|TRBV15
CATSRDRGVLRDIQYF
TGTGCCACCAGCAGAGATAGGGGAGTCCTGCGGGACATTCAGTACTTC
>TRBD1|TRBJ1-5|few|TRBV29-1
CSVIQGLNQPQHF
TGCAGCGTTATACAGGGGTTGAATCAGCCCCAGCATTTT
>-|TRBJ2-3|-|TRBV20-1
CSASLNTQYF
TGCAGTGCTAGCCTAAATACGCAGTATTTT
>-|TRBJ2-2|-|TRBV2
CASSTGQQSGELFF
TGTGCCAGCAGTACCGGCCAACAGTCGGGGGAGCTGTTTTTT
>-|TRBJ2-3|-|TRBV25-1
CASSELGRGNTDTQYF
TGTGCCAGCAGTGAATTAGGGCGGGGCAACACAGATACGCAGTATTTT
>-|TRBJ2-1|-|TRBV7-2
CASSLNHEQFF
TGTGCCAGCAGCTTAAATCATGAGCAGTTCTTC
>-|TRBJ2-7|-|TRBV20-1
CSANSGNSNYEQYF
TGCAGTGCCAATTCCGGGAACAGCAACTACGAGCAGTACTTC
>-|TRBJ1-2|many|TRBV12-3/TRBV12-4
CASSSAEGYTF
TGTGCCAGCAGTTCCGCGGAGGGCTACACCTTC
>TRBD2|TRBJ2-1|-|TRBV6-5
CASSYHSGSTYNEQFF
TGTGCCAGCAGTTACCACAGCGGGAGTACATACAATGAGCAGTTCTTC
>-|TRBJ2-4|few|TRBV7-2
CASSSQSGARTQIQYF
TGTGCCAGCAGCTCCCAATCCGGAGCGAGGACCCAGATTCAGTACTTC
>-|TRBJ2-7|few|TRBV4-3
CASSKTGEGAYEQYF
TGCGCCAGCAGCAAAACAGGGGAGGGGGCCTACGAGCAGTACTTC
>-|TRBJ2-3|few|TRBV20-1
CSGGGRIDTQYF
TGCAGTGGGGGGGGGCGGATAGATACGCAGTATTTT
>-|TRBJ1-2|few|TRBV5-1
CASSLAGDSGYTF
TGCGCCAGCAGCTTGGCTGGGGATAGTGGCTACACCTTC
>TRBD2|TRBJ2-1|-|TRBV4-1
CASSQDLRPSGTYNEQFF
TGCGCCAGCAGCCAAGATCTTAGGCCTAGCGGGACCTACAATGAGCAGTTCTTC
>-|TRBJ2-5|-|TRBV5-1
CASSSNRLQETQYF
TGCGCCAGCAGCTCTAACAGGCTCCAAGAGACCCAGTACTTC
>TRBD2|TRBJ2-3|few|TRBV20-1
CSASRLGLTTDTQYF
TGCAGTGCCTCCAGGCTGGGACTAACCACAGATACGCAGTATTTT
>-|TRBJ2-2|-|TRBV18
CASSRQVPGELFF
TGTGCCAGCTCACGACAGGTTCCCGGGGAGCTGTTTTTT
>-|TRBJ2-3|-|TRBV20-1
CSARGAGRTDTQYF
TGCAGTGCGAGAGGAGCAGGCCGCACAGATACGCAGTATTTT
>TRBD1|TRBJ2-2|many|TRBV5-1
CASSLQGRNTGELFF
TGCGCCAGCAGCTTACAGGGGCGGAACACCGGGGAGCTGTTTTTT
>-|TRBJ1-5|-|TRBV4-3
CASSQDFIQPQHF
TGCGCCAGCAGCCAAGATTTTATCCAGCCCCAGCATTTT
>-|TRBJ2-5|few|TRBV28
CASSFRGGGRETQYF
TGTGCCAGCAGTTTCAGGGGCGGTGGTCGAGAGACCCAGTACTTC
>TRBD1|TRBJ1-2|-|TRBV9
CASSPTLRGDYGYTF
TGTGCCAGCAGTCCCACTCTCAGGGGGGACTATGGCTACACCTTC
>-|TRBJ2-1|many|TRBV12-3/TRBV12-4
CASSLGVYNEQFF
TGTGCCAGCAGTTTAGGAGTCTACAATGAGCAGTTCTTC
>-|TRBJ1-2|-|TRBV15
CATSRRATEGYTF
TGTGCCACCAGCAGAAGGGCGACAGAAGGCTACACCTTC
>-|TRBJ1-2|-|TRBV12-3/TRBV12-4
CASTPGGGYGYTF
TGTGCCAGCACCCCGGGAGGGGGCTATGGCTACACCTTC
>-|TRBJ2-1|-|TRBV9
CASSVGSRDSEQFF
TGTGCCAGCAGCGTCGGCAGTAGGGATAGTGAGCAGTTCTTC
>TRBD2|TRBJ2-7|-|TRBV12-3/TRBV12-4
CASSLSSGGRFEQYF
TGTGCCAGCAGTTTATCGTCCGGCGGGAGATTTGAGCAGTACTTC
>-|TRBJ1-2|few|TRBV11-2
CASSPWDAPIYGYTF
TGTGCCAGCAGCCCTTGGGACGCGCCGATCTATGGCTACACCTTC
>-|TRBJ1-5|-|TRBV20-1
CSARYTALNQPQHF
TGCAGTGCCCGTTACACAGCACTCAATCAGCCCCAGCATTTT